This T cell receptor (beta chain) is drawn from a study of cytomegalovirus exposure and HLA in healthy donors. Study outcomes and limitations: A few chains tied to CMV proved CMV antigen-specific in vitro.

This clone is a singleton in its sample. Its specificity is unknown. Here immunoSEQ multiplex PCR was the method, and the copy in TCRdb shows in-frame clones only, minus some. The table lists 90,000 to 100,000 clones, roughly 87% of them singletons. Germline loops: CDR1 PRHDT, CDR2 FYEKMQ (reference sequence). V lost 1 base, J lost 8 bases, and 8 bases stayed unmatched. This CDR3 has 15 residues. The chain employs TRBV13 and TRBJ1-2; 9 nucleotides align to TRBD1. Sequencing was carried out using PBMCs. This sequence originates from a woman in her 30s in good health and CMV-seronegative. The CDR3: CASSLEGTGTSGYTF. The CDR3 bases are TGTGCCAGCAGCTTAGAGGGGACAGGGACTTCGGGCTACACCTTC.